The source of this T cell receptor (beta chain) is a study of technical replicates of blood from a handful of donors. V was clipped by 3 bases and J by 4 bases, with 12 bases between them. The V gene's germline CDR1 is MNHEY and CDR2 SVGAGI. This CDR3 contains 15 residues. Clones were read by immunoSEQ multiplex PCR, and TCRdb kept only the in-frame ones, dropping some. This table has about 100,000 clones, 95% appearing once. This TCR was recovered from a human donor in good health. The chain uses TRBV6-5 and TRBJ1-4; D may be TRBD1 (5 bases). Sequencing used T cells isolated from PBMCs. CDR3 bases: TGTGCCAGCAGTTATAGCGGGGCGGGTAATGAAAAACTGTTTTTT. Translated, it gives CASSYSGAGNEKLFF.